This T cell receptor beta chain was captured by sequencing in a study of blood T cell repertoires in COVID-19. The wider study: Samples taken during acute and convalescent COVID-19 were collected in the United States, Italy and Spain. Sample material is recorded as cDNA or gDNA derived from T cells, B-cell-depleted T cells, or PBMCs.

As originally analysed: From reference gene primer amplification, estimates of nucleated cell counts were derived. Only in-frame clones appear in the TCRdb table, and some are missing; sequencing was by immunoSEQ multiplex PCR. The D gene and trimming were derived from the DNA, and the V and J assignments and clone size from that table. This table holds approximately 220,000 clones, more than 85% found once. This CDR3 contains 14 residues. The V gene's germline CDR1 is GTSNPN and CDR2 SVGIG (reference sequence). Trimming cost V 0 bases and J 7 bases, with 10 bases left between them. This TCR was sampled from a middle-aged man with acute or convalescent COVID-19. Sequencing was done on a sample of peripheral blood. This chain joins TRBV30 and TRBJ1-6; D is uncertain. The CDR3 loop reads CAWSVAESNSPLHF. The CDR3 nucleotides are TGTGCCTGGAGTGTGGCAGAATCCAATTCACCCCTCCACTTT.